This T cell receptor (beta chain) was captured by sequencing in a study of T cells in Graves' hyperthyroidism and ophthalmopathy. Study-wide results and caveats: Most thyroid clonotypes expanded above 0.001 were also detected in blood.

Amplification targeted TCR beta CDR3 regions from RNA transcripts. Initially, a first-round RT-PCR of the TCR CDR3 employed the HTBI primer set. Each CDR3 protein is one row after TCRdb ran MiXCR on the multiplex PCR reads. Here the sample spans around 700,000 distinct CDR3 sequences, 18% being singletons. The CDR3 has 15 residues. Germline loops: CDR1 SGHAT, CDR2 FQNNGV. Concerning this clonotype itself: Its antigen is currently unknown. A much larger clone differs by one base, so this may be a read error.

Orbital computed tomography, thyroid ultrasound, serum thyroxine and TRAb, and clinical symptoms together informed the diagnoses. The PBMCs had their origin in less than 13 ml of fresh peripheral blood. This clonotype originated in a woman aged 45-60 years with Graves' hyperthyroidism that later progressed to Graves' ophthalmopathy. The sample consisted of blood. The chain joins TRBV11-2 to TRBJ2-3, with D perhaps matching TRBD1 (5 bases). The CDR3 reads CASGLGAVITDTQYF. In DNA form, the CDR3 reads TGTGCCAGCGGCTTAGGGGCGGTGATCACAGATACGCAGTATTTT.